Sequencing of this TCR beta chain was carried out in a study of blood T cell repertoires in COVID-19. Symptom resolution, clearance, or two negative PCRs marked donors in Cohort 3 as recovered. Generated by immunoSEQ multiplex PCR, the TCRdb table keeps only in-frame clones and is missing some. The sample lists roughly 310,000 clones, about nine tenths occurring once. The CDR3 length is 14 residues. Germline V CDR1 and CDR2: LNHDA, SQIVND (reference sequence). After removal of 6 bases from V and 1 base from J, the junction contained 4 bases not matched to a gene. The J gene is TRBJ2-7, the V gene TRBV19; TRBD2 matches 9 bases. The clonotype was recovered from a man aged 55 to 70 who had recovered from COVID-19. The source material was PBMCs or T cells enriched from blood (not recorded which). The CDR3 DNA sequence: TGTGCCAGTAGCAAGCGGGAGGTGTCCTACGAGCAGTACTTC. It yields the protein CASSKREVSYEQYF.